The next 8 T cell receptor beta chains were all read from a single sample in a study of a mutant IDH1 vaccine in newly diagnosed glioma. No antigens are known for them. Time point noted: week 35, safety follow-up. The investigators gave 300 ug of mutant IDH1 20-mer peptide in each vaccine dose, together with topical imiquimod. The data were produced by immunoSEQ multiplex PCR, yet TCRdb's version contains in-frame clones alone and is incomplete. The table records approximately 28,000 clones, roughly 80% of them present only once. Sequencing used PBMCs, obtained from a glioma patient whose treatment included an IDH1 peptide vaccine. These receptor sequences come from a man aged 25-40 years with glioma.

The CDR3: CASRVGAGDGYTF. The DNA for the CDR3 is TGTGCCAGTCGTGTCGGGGCCGGGGATGGCTACACCTTC. This chain connects TRBV2 to TRBJ1-2, with D perhaps matching TRBD1 (5 bases). V shed 9 bases and J shed 6 bases, with 17 bases lying between them. CDR3 size: 13 residues. The germline CDR1 and CDR2 sequences are SNHLY and FYNNEI.

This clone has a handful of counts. CDR3: CASSPTSEPHTGELFF. In nucleotides, the CDR3 is TGTGCCAGCAGCCCTACTAGCGAACCACACACCGGGGAGCTGTTTTTT. The chain couples TRBV9 to TRBJ2-2, with 7 bases that match TRBD2. Trimming removed 4 bases from V and 3 bases from J; junction bases left unmatched: 9. Germline lookup yields CDR1 SGDLS and CDR2 YYNGEE. CDR3 length: 16 amino acids.

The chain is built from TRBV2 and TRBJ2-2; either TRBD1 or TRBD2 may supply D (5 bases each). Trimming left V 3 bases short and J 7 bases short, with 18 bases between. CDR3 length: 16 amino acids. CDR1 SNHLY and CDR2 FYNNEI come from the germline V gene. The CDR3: CASSEAGEGAGGELFF. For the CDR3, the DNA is TGTGCCAGCAGTGAGGCGGGCGAAGGGGCCGGCGGGGAGCTGTTTTTT.

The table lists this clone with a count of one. The CDR3 is CASGFGTEAFF. As DNA, the CDR3 is TGTGCTAGTGGTTTCGGCACTGAAGCTTTCTTT. The gene calls are TRBV12-5 and TRBJ1-1; D not resolved. This CDR3 is 11 amino acids long. CDR1 and CDR2 (germline): LGHNT, FRNRAP. Trimming shortened V by 3 bases and J by 4 bases, and 3 bases separated the two germline ends.

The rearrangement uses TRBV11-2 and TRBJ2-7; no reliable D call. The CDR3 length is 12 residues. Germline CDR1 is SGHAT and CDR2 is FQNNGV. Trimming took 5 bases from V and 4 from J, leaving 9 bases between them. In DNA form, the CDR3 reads TGTGCCAGCAGCCTACGGCCTTACGAGCAGTACTTC. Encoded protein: CASSLRPYEQYF.

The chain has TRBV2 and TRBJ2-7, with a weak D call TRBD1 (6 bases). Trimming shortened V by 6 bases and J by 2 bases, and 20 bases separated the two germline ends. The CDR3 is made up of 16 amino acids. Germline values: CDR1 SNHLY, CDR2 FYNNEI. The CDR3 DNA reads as TGTGCCAGCAGACGATCAGGGGCCACCCGGGCCTACGAGCAGTACTTC. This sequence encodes CASRRSGATRAYEQYF.

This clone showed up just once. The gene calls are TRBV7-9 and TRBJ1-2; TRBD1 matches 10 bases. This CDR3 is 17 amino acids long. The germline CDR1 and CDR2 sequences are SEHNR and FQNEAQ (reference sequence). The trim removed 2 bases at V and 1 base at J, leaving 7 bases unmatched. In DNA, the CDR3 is TGTGCCAGCAGCTTAACGGGACAGGGGACCCTTAACTATGGCTACACCTTC. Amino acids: CASSLTGQGTLNYGYTF.

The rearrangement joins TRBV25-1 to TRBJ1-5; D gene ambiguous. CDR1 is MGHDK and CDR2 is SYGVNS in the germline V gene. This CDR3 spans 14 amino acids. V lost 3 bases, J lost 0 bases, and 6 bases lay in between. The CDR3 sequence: CASSDEYSNQPQHF. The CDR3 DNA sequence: TGTGCCAGCAGTGATGAATATAGCAATCAGCCCCAGCATTTT.